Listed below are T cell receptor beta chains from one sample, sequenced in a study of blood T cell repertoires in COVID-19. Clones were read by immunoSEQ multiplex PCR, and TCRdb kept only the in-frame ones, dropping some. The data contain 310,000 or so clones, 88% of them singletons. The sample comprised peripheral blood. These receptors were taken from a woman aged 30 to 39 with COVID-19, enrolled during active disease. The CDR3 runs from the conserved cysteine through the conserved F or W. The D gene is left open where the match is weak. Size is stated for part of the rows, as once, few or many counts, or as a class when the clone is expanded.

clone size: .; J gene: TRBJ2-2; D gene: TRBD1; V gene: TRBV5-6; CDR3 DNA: TGTGCCAGCAGCTTGAACAGGGGGCGGACCGGGGAGCTGTTTTTT; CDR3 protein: CASSLNRGRTGELFF
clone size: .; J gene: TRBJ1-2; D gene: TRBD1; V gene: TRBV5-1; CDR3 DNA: TGCGCCAGCAGGAACTCCGGGACAGGGGGCTCTGGCTACACCTTC; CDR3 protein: CASRNSGTGGSGYTF
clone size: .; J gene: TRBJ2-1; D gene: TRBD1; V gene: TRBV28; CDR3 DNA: TGTGCCGTCCGGGACAGCAGCCATGAGCAGTTCTTC; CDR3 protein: CAVRDSSHEQFF
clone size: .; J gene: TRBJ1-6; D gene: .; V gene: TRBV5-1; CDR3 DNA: TGCGCCAGCAGCCTAACGACATTACCGCCATATAATTCACCCCTCCACTTT; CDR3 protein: CASSLTTLPPYNSPLHF
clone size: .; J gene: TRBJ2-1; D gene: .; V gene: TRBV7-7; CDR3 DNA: TGTGCTAGCAGCTTAACCGCCGGGACTCGCGGCTACAATGAGCAGTTCTTC; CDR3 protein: CASSLTAGTRGYNEQFF
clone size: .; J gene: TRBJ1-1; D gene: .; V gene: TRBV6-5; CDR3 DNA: TGTGCCAGCAGCCCAAGGCGAGGGAACACTGAAGCTTTCTTT; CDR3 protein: CASSPRRGNTEAFF
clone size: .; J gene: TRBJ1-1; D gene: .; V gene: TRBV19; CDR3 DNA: TGTGCCAGTAGTATAGTGACAGGCGGTGGAAGCACTGAAGCTTTCTTT; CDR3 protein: CASSIVTGGGSTEAFF
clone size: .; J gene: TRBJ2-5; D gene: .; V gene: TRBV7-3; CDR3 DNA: TGTGCCAGCAGCTTAAGTGGCGGGACCGTGGAGACCCAGTACTTC; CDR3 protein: CASSLSGGTVETQYF
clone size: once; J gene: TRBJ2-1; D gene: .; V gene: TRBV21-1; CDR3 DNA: TGTGCCAGCAGATTGAGCGGGGGTAATGAGCAGTTCTTC; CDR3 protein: CASRLSGGNEQFF
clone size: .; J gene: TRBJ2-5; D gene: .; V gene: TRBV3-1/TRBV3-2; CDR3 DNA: TGTGCCAGCTCGAGGGCCGCTGGGGAGACCCAGTACTTC; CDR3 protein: CASSRAAGETQYF
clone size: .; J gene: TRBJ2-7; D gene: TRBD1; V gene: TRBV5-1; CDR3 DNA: TGCGCCAGCAGCTTGGGCTGGGGGACAGACTACGAGCAGTACTTC; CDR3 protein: CASSLGWGTDYEQYF
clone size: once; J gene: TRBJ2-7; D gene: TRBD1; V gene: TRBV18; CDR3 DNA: TGTGCCAGCTCACCCCAGGACAGGGACCTCTACGAGCAGTACTTC; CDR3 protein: CASSPQDRDLYEQYF